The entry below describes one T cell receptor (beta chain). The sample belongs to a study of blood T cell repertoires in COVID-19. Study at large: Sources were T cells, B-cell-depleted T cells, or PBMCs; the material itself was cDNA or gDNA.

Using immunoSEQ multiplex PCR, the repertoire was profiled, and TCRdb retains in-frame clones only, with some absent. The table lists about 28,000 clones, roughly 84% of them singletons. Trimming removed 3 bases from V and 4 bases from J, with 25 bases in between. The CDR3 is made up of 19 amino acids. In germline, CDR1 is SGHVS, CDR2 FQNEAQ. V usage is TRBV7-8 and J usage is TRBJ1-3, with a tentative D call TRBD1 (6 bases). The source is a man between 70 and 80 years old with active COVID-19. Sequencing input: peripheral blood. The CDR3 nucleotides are TGTGCCAGCAGCTTGAACAGGGTTTTCTCTGCGGCCACAGGAAACACCATATATTTT. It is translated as CASSLNRVFSAATGNTIYF.